The 15 T cell receptor beta chains in this list originate from one sample, sequenced in a study of cytomegalovirus exposure and HLA in healthy donors. Produced via immunoSEQ multiplex PCR; TCRdb's table is partial and in-frame only. The table records 160,000 or so clones, approximately 86% of them present only once. The material sequenced was PBMCs. The receptor source for this set is a man aged 18 to 30 in good health and CMV-seropositive.

The chain couples TRBV2 to TRBJ1-2, with a tentative D call TRBD1 (6 bases). The CDR3 consists of 13 residues. V lost 5 bases, J lost 4 bases, and 11 bases lay in between. Germline loops: CDR1 SNHLY, CDR2 FYNNEI. The CDR3 sequence is CASSYDRTYGYTF. In DNA form, the CDR3 reads TGTGCCAGCAGTTATGACAGGACCTATGGCTACACCTTC.

This clone occurred once. J is TRBJ2-7 and V is TRBV4-1; D unclear. V was trimmed by 4 bases and J by 6 bases, leaving 22 bases between them. The CDR3 sequence is 16 residues long. Per germline, CDR1 MGHRA and CDR2 YSYEKL. As DNA, the CDR3 is TGCGCCAGCAGCCGATCGCCAGGCCTTATGGTCCTCGAGCAGTACTTC. This gives the protein CASSRSPGLMVLEQYF.

V is TRBV27 and J is TRBJ1-2; possibly TRBD1 for D (5 bases). Germline values: CDR1 MNHEY, CDR2 SMNVEV (reference sequence). CDR3 length: 18 amino acids. V was pared by 4 bases and J by 1 base, with 22 bases between. DNA for the CDR3: TGTGCCAGCAGTTCCTACCCTCAGGGATTGGGGATTAACTATGGCTACACCTTC. Amino acids: CASSSYPQGLGINYGYTF.

The V call is TRBV10-3, the J call TRBJ2-7; 11 nucleotides line up with TRBD1. CDR1 ENHRY and CDR2 SYGVKD come from the germline V gene. J lost 2 bases, V lost 4 bases, and 4 bases had no gene match. The CDR3 has 15 residues. The CDR3 DNA is TGTGCCATCAGTGGGGACAGGGGGTCCCCCTACGAGCAGTACTTC. Translation: CAISGDRGSPYEQYF.

This chain connects TRBV5-4 to TRBJ2-2, with 9 bases aligning to TRBD1. The CDR3 contains 15 residues. V was clipped by 4 bases and J by 5 bases; unmatched bases: 6. The germline CDR1 and CDR2 sequences are SGHNT and YYREEE (reference sequence). The CDR3 DNA reads TGTGCCAGCAGCATCCTCGGACAGGGGACCGGGGAGCTGTTTTTT. It translates to CASSILGQGTGELFF. The full variable domain, its missing parts supplied by reference TRBV5-4 and TRBJ2-2, is ETGVTQSPTHLIKTRGQQVTLRCSSQSGHNTVSWYQQALGQGPQFIFQYYREEENGRGNFPPRFSGLQFPNYSSELNVNALELDDSALYLCASSILGQGTGELFFGEGSRLTVL.

The rearrangement uses TRBV5-4 and TRBJ2-3; TRBD2 aligns across 9 bases. The V gene's germline CDR1 is SGHNT and CDR2 YYREEE (reference sequence). V was clipped by 4 bases and J by 4 bases; unmatched bases: 10. This CDR3 has 16 amino acids. Here the CDR3 DNA reads TGTGCCAGCAGCCGGCGTATGGCGGGAGGGCCAGATACGCAGTATTTT. This gives the protein CASSRRMAGGPDTQYF.

CDR3 coding DNA: TGCGCCAGCAGCCAAGAAGCGGTTTCGGAGACCCAGTACTTC. This sequence encodes CASSQEAVSETQYF. The chain couples TRBV4-1 to TRBJ2-5; perhaps TRBD2 as D (5 bases). This CDR3 comprises 14 residues. Germline CDR1 and CDR2: MGHRA and YSYEKL. Trimming left V 0 bases short and J 5 bases short, with 10 bases between.

V usage is TRBV5-6 and J usage is TRBJ2-1; TRBD2 might be the D (5 bases). There are 17 residues in the CDR3. The V end was cut by 0 bases, the J end by 4 bases, with 17 bases between. From germline, CDR1 is SGHDT and CDR2 YYEEEE. The CDR3 bases are TGTGCCAGCAGCTTGGGGCCCCATTGGTCGGGATACAATGAGCAGTTCTTC. Protein sequence: CASSLGPHWSGYNEQFF.

This chain links TRBV23-1 with TRBJ1-5; D might be TRBD1 (5 bases). TRBV23-1 carries the ORF label, with uncertain function. V was shortened by 5 bases and J by 4 bases, with 21 bases between the two germline ends. This CDR3 has 17 amino acids. The DNA for the CDR3 is TGCGCCAGCAGTTTCCCGACAGATCCTTACCCTAATCAGCCCCAGCATTTT. The encoded protein is CASSFPTDPYPNQPQHF.

CDR3 in amino acids: CAWSDSSSPLHF. The CDR3 nucleotides are TGTGCCTGGAGTGACAGTAGTTCACCCCTCCACTTT. The J gene is TRBJ1-6, the V gene TRBV30; no definite D call. Trimming took 1 base from V and 9 from J, leaving 7 bases between them. Germline V gene sequence: CDR1 GTSNPN, CDR2 SVGIG (reference sequence). The CDR3 sequence is 12 residues long.

The rearrangement links TRBV20-1 to TRBJ2-5, with D hard to call. Germline V CDR1 and CDR2: DFQATT, SNEGSKA (reference sequence). Deletions cut 5 bases from V and 5 bases from J, with 9 bases between. CDR3 length: 11 amino acids. The chain's CDR3 is CSAVRSETQYF. The CDR3 DNA is TGCAGTGCTGTTAGATCGGAGACCCAGTACTTC.

The chain joins TRBV9 to TRBJ2-7; TRBD1 matches at 8 bases. Germline V gene sequence: CDR1 SGDLS, CDR2 YYNGEE. Unmatched junction bases numbered 3, after V lost 4 bases and J lost 3 bases. The CDR3 spans 13 residues. DNA for the CDR3: TGTGCCAGCAGCCTCGGACAGGGCTACGAGCAGTACTTC. Protein product: CASSLGQGYEQYF.

The CDR3 DNA reads as TGTGCCAGCAGCCTCACGGTAGAGACCCAGTACTTC. Residues: CASSLTVETQYF. V is TRBV7-6 and J is TRBJ2-5; D is unclear. CDR3 length equals 12 residues. Germline V gives CDR1 SGHVS, CDR2 FNYEAQ. Trimming took 5 bases from V and 4 from J, leaving 8 bases between them.

The chain uses TRBV5-1 and TRBJ2-4; 8 bases are a match to TRBD1. Germline V gene sequence: CDR1 SGHRS, CDR2 YFSETQ. The CDR3 spans 13 residues. The ends lost 4 bases at V and 7 bases at J; junction bases unmatched: 4. CDR3 sequence reads: CASSTGQANIQYF. CDR3 in DNA: TGCGCCAGCAGCACGGGACAGGCTAACATTCAGTACTTC.

The rearrangement links TRBV11-1 to TRBJ2-7; no reliable D call. CDR3 length equals 15 residues. Trimming took 0 bases from V and 3 from J, leaving 12 bases between them. In germline, CDR1 is SGHAT, CDR2 FQDESV (reference sequence). The CDR3 DNA sequence: TGTGCCAGCAGCTTAGCCTCCGAGGCAGTCTACGAGCAGTACTTC. Its protein is CASSLASEAVYEQYF.